This T cell receptor beta chain was sequenced in a study of OX40 agonist ivuxolimab in advanced cancers. On the study more broadly: As their treatment, patients were administered ivuxolimab, an agonistic anti-OX40 (CD134) antibody.

As regards this clone: Its antigen is undetermined.

The assay was immunoSEQ multiplex PCR, and TCRdb's table has in-frame clones only and misses some. Found here are 90,000 to 100,000 clones, nearly 90% of them singletons; the top ten hold roughly 0.16%. Study-level points and caveats: Clonal expansion among partial responders at 0.1-3.0 mg/kg ranked near the lowest.

Germline lookup yields CDR1 SEHNR and CDR2 FQNEAQ (reference sequence). CDR3 length equals 13 residues. This material consisted of CD4+ or CD8+ T cells sorted from blood, taken in a trial of the OX40 agonist ivuxolimab. The chain uses TRBV7-9 and TRBJ2-5, with TRBD1 identical over 7 bases. The DNA end is more similar to TRBJ2-7, so the J call may be wrong. The source of this sequence is an adult with an advanced solid tumor such as melanoma, head and neck, liver or kidney cancer. DNA of the CDR3: TGTGCCAGCAGCTTAGCACAGGGGTACGAGCAGTACTTC. Amino acids: CASSLAQGYEQYF.